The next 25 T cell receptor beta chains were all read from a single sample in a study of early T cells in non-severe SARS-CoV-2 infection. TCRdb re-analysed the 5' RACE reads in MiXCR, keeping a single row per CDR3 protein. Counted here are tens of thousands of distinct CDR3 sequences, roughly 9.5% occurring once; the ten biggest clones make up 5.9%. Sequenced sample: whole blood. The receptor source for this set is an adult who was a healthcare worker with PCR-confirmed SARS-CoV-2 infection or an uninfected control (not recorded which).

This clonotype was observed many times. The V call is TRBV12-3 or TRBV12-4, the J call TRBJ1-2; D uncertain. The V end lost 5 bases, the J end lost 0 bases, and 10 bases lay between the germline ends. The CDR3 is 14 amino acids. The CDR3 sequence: CASSPQDSNYGYTF. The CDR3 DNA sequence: TGTGCCAGCAGTCCTCAGGACTCTAACTATGGCTACACCTTC.

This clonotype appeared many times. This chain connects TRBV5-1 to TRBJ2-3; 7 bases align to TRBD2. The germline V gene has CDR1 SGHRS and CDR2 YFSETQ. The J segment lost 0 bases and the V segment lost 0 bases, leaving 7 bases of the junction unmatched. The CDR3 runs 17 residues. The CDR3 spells CASSLVPAGESTDTQYF. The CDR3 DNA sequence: TGCGCCAGCAGCTTGGTCCCCGCGGGAGAGAGCACAGATACGCAGTATTTT.

The CDR3 sequence is CASSLLAGAETQYF. The CDR3 bases are TGTGCCAGCAGCTTGCTAGCGGGAGCAGAGACCCAGTACTTC. This chain connects TRBV7-3 to TRBJ2-5; 10 bases agree with TRBD2. The germline V gene has CDR1 SGHTA and CDR2 FQGTGA. The CDR3 totals 14 residues. Losses at the gene ends were 3 bases for V and 4 bases for J; bases not matched to a gene: 2.

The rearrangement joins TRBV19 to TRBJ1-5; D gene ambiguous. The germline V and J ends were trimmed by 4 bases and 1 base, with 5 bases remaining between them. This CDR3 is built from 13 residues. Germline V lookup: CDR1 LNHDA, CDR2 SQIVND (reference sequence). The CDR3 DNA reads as TGTGCCAGTAGTAGTGAAAGCAATCAGCCCCAGCATTTT. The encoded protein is CASSSESNQPQHF.

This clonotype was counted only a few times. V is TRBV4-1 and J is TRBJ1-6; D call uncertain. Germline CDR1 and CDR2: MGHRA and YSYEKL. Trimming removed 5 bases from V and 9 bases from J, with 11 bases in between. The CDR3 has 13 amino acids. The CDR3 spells CASSYDRSSPLHF. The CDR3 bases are TGCGCCAGCAGCTATGACCGGAGTTCACCCCTCCACTTT.

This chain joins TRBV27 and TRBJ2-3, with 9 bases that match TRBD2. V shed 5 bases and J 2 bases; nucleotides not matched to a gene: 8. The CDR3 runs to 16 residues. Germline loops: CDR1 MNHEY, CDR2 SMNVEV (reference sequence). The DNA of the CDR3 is TGTGCCAGCAGTAGTCGAGCGGGGGGACTCACAGATACGCAGTATTTT. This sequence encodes CASSSRAGGLTDTQYF.

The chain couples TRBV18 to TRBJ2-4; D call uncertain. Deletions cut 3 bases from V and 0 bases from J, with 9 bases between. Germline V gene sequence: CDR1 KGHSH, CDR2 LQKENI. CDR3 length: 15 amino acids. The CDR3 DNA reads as TGTGCCAGCTCACCCGCTAGTCTAGCCAAAAACATTCAGTACTTC. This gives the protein CASSPASLAKNIQYF.

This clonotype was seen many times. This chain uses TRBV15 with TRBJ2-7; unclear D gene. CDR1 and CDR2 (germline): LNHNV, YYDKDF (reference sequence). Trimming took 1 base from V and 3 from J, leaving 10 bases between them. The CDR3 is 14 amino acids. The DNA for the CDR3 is TGTGCCACCAGCAGAGGGAAGGGTTTCTACGAGCAGTACTTC. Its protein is CATSRGKGFYEQYF.

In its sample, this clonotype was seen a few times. DNA of the CDR3: TGTGCCACCAGTGACCGGACAGGGGCAAGGCGTGAGCAGTTCTTC. Its protein product is CATSDRTGARREQFF. The V gene is TRBV24-1, the J gene TRBJ2-1; 9 bases are shared with TRBD1. CDR1 is KGHDR, CDR2 SFDVKD, per germline. The CDR3 totals 15 residues. The J segment lost 9 bases and the V segment lost 4 bases, leaving 9 bases of the junction unmatched.

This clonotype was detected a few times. The CDR3 sequence: CASSYRDRVYEQYF. Written as DNA, the CDR3 is TGTGCCAGCAGTTACCGAGACAGGGTCTACGAGCAGTACTTC. J is TRBJ2-7 and V is TRBV6-6; 7 positions match TRBD1. The V gene end was trimmed by 2 bases and the J gene end by 3 bases; junction bases not matched to a gene: 4. Germline loops: CDR1 MNHNY, CDR2 SVGAGI (reference sequence). The CDR3 contains 14 residues.

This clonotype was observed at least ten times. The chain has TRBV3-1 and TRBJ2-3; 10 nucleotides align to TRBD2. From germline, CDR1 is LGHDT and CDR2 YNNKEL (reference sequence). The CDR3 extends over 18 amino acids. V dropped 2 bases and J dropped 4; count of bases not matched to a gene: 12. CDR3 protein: CASSQIRAGGPFADTQYF. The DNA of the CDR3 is TGTGCCAGCAGCCAAATTCGAGCGGGGGGGCCCTTCGCAGATACGCAGTATTTT.

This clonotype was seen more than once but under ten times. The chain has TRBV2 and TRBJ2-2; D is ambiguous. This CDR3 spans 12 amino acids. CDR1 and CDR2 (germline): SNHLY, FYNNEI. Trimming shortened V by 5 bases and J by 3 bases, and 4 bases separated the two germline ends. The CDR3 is CASSPDTGELFF. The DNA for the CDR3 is TGTGCCAGCAGTCCTGACACCGGGGAGCTGTTTTTT.

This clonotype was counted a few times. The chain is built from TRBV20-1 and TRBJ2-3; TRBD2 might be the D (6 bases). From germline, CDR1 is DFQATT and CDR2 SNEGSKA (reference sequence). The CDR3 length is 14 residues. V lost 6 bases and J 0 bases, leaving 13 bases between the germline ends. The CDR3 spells CSARTGTSTDTQYF. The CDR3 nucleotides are TGCAGTGCCAGAACCGGGACTAGCACAGATACGCAGTATTTT.

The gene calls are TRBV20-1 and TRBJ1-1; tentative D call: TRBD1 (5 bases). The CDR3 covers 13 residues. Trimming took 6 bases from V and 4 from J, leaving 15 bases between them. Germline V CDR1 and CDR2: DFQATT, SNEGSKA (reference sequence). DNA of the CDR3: TGCAGTGCCACGACACCCGACAGCACTGAAGCTTTCTTT. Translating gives CSATTPDSTEAFF.

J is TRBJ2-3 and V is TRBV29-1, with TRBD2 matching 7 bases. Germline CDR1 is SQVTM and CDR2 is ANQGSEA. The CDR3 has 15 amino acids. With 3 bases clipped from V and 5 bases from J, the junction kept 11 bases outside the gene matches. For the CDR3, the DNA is TGCAGCGTTGAGGGCGGGAGTGGGGTTGGAGATACGCAGTATTTT. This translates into CSVEGGSGVGDTQYF.

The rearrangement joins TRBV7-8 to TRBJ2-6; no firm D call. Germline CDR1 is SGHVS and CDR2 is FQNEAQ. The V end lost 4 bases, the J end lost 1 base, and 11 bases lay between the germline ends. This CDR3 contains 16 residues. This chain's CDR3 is CASSSWRMSGANVLTF. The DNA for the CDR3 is TGTGCCAGCAGCTCGTGGCGGATGTCTGGGGCCAACGTCCTGACTTTC.

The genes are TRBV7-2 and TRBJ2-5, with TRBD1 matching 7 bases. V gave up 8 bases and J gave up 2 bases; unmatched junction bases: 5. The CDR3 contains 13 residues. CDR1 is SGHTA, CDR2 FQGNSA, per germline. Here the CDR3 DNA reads TGTGCCAGCGGACAGGAATTACAAGAGACCCAGTACTTC. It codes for CASGQELQETQYF. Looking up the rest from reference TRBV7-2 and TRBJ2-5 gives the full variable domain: GAGVSQSPSNKVTEKGKDVELRCDPISGHTALYWYRQSLGQGLEFLIYFQGNSAPDKSGLPSDRFSAERTGGSVSTLTIQRTQQEDSAVYLCASGQELQETQYFGPGTRLLVL.

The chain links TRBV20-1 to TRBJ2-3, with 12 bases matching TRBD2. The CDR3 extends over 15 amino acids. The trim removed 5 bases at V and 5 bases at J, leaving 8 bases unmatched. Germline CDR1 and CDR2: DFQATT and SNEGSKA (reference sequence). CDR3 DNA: TGCAGTGCTCTTGTGCTAGCGGGAGGGGAAGATACGCAGTATTTT. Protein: CSALVLAGGEDTQYF.

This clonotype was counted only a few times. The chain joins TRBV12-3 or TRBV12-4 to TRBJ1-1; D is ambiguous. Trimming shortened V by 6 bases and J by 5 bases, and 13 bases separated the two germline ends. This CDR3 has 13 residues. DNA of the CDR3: TGTGCCAGCAGCGTTTGGGAGGGAACTGAAGCTTTCTTT. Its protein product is CASSVWEGTEAFF.

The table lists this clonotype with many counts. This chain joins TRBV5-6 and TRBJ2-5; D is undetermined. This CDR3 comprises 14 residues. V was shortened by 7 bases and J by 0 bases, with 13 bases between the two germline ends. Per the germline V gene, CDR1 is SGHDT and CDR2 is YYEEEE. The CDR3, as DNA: TGTGCCAGCGAGGTCTTCTCGTACCAAGAGACCCAGTACTTC. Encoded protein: CASEVFSYQETQYF.

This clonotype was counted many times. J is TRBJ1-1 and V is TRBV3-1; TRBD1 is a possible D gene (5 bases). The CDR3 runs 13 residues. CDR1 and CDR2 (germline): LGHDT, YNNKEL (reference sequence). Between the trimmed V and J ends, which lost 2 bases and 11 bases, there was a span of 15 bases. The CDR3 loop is CASSQRGGEAAFF. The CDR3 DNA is TGTGCCAGCAGCCAAAGGGGCGGGGAAGCGGCTTTCTTT.

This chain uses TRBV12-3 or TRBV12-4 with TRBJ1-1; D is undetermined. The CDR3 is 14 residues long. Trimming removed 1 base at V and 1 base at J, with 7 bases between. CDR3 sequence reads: CASSLGTWNTEAFF. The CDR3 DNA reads TGTGCCAGCAGTTTAGGGACCTGGAACACTGAAGCTTTCTTT.

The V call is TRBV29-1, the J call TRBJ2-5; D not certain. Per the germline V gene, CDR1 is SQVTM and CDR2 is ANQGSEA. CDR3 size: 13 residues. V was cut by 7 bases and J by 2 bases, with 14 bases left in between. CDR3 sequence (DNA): TGCAGCGCCCCCTCGCAGTCTCAAGAGACCCAGTACTTC. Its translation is CSAPSQSQETQYF. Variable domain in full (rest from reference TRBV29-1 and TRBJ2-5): SAVISQKPSRDICQRGTSLTIQCQVDSQVTMMFWYRQQPGQSLTLIATANQGSEATYESGFVIDKFPISRPNLTFSTLTVSNMSPEDSSIYLCSAPSQSQETQYFGPGTRLLVL.

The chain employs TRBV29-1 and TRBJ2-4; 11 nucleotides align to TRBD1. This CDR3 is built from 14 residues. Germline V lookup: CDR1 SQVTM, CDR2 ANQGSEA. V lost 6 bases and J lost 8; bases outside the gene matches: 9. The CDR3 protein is CSVRIRDRGDIQYF. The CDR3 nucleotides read TGCAGCGTCCGAATCAGGGACAGGGGGGACATTCAGTACTTC.

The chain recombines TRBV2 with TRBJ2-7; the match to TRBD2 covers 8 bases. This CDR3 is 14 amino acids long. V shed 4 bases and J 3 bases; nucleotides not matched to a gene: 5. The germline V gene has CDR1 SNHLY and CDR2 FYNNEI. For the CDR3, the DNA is TGTGCCAGCAGTGCCCCAGCGGGGGACTACGAGCAGTACTTC. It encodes CASSAPAGDYEQYF.